These 10 T cell receptor beta chains came from one sample sequenced in a study of T cells in Graves' hyperthyroidism and ophthalmopathy. TCR beta CDR3 regions were amplified from RNA transcripts. Initially, a first-round RT-PCR of the TCR CDR3 employed the HTBI primer set. Each CDR3 protein gets one entry after TCRdb re-called the multiplex PCR reads with MiXCR. The sample carries around 500,000 distinct CDR3 sequences, 22% recorded once. Material: blood. These receptors originate from a woman aged 70-85 years with Graves' ophthalmopathy.

This rearrangement joins TRBV28 to TRBJ1-5; no firm D call. The CDR3 is 12 residues long. With 3 bases removed from V and 4 bases from J, the gap between germline ends came to 4 bases. The germline CDR1 and CDR2 sequences are MDHEN and SYDVKM. The chain's CDR3 is CASSLKNQPQHF. The CDR3, as DNA: TGTGCCAGCAGTTTGAAAAATCAGCCCCAGCATTTT.

Comment on this clonotype: A much bigger clone sits one base away, suggesting this may be a read error. In DNA, the CDR3 is TGTGCCAGCAGTGTGGGACAGGGAAGGAGGTATAGCAATCAGCCCCAGCATTTT. It encodes CASSVGQGRRYSNQPQHF. This chain links TRBV2 with TRBJ1-5, with 9 bases lining up with TRBD1. V lost 4 bases, J lost 0 bases, and 10 bases stayed unmatched. This CDR3 region has 18 residues. Germline values: CDR1 SNHLY, CDR2 FYNNEI.

This clonotype was observed a few times. This chain links TRBV27 with TRBJ2-1; D remains ambiguous. CDR3 length: 11 amino acids. Germline V gene sequence: CDR1 MNHEY, CDR2 SMNVEV (reference sequence). V lost 7 bases, J lost 10 bases, and 11 bases lay in between. In DNA form, the CDR3 reads TGTGCCAGCACCCATTCCGGGGAGCAGTTCTTC. It encodes CASTHSGEQFF.

The V gene is TRBV5-8, the J gene TRBJ2-1, with D perhaps matching TRBD2 (5 bases). This CDR3 contains 16 residues. Trimming cost V 1 base and J 1 base, with 12 bases left between them. Germline CDR1 and CDR2: SGHTS and YDEGEE. CDR3: CASSLRGRVSYNEQFF. DNA of the CDR3: TGTGCCAGCAGCTTGCGTGGGAGAGTGTCCTACAATGAGCAGTTCTTC.

In its sample, this clonotype was seen many times. This chain links TRBV7-8 with TRBJ1-1, with 10 bases lining up with TRBD1. This CDR3 spans 15 amino acids. After removal of 1 base from V and 5 bases from J, the junction contained 4 bases not matched to a gene. Germline loops: CDR1 SGHVS, CDR2 FQNEAQ. DNA for the CDR3: TGTGCCAGCAGCTTAGTTGACAGGGGGCTTACTGAAGCTTTCTTT. Amino acids: CASSLVDRGLTEAFF.

The chain joins TRBV10-3 to TRBJ1-6, with 7 bases matching TRBD1. After removal of 6 bases from V and 5 bases from J, the junction contained 4 bases not matched to a gene. This CDR3 region has 14 residues. Looked up from germline, CDR1 is ENHRY and CDR2 is SYGVKD. The DNA for the CDR3 is TGTGCCATCAGGCGACAGGGTGATAATTCACCCCTCCACTTT. Translated: CAIRRQGDNSPLHF.

This clonotype was recorded at least ten times. The V gene is TRBV6-1, the J gene TRBJ2-3, with 8 bases fitting TRBD2. CDR3 size: 15 residues. Germline lookup yields CDR1 MNHNS and CDR2 SASEGT. With V trimmed by 2 bases and J by 6 bases, 7 bases remained unmatched. The CDR3 loop is CASSERAGEGDTQYF. The CDR3 coding sequence is TGTGCCAGCAGTGAACGAGCGGGAGAAGGGGATACGCAGTATTTT.

This clonotype has only a few counts. V gene TRBV6-2 or TRBV6-3 combines with J gene TRBJ1-5; a possible D gene is TRBD1 (6 bases). CDR3 length: 15 amino acids. Trimming shortened V by 5 bases and J by 6 bases, and 17 bases separated the two germline ends. CDR1 MNHEY and CDR2 SVGEGT come from the germline V gene. CDR3 residues: CASSRGNRVSQPQHF. As DNA, the CDR3 is TGTGCCAGCAGTCGCGGAAACAGGGTTTCTCAGCCCCAGCATTTT.

This clonotype showed up many times. This chain uses TRBV6-1 with TRBJ1-1; no reliable D call. Trimming took off 3 bases at V and 0 bases at J, with 11 bases between the two ends. The CDR3 spans 15 residues. Per the germline V gene, CDR1 is MNHNS and CDR2 is SASEGT. CDR3 nucleotides: TGTGCCAGCAGTGATTGGCTGAGGATGAACACTGAAGCTTTCTTT. It is translated as CASSDWLRMNTEAFF.

The CDR3 DNA reads TGTGCCAGCAGCGTAGGCGGACAAGTGAACACTGAAGCTTTCTTT. It yields the protein CASSVGGQVNTEAFF. V gene TRBV9 combines with J gene TRBJ1-1, with D tentatively TRBD1 (5 bases). Per germline, CDR1 SGDLS and CDR2 YYNGEE. CDR3 length: 15 amino acids. The ends were cut back, 0 bases at V and 0 bases at J, with 9 bases in the middle.